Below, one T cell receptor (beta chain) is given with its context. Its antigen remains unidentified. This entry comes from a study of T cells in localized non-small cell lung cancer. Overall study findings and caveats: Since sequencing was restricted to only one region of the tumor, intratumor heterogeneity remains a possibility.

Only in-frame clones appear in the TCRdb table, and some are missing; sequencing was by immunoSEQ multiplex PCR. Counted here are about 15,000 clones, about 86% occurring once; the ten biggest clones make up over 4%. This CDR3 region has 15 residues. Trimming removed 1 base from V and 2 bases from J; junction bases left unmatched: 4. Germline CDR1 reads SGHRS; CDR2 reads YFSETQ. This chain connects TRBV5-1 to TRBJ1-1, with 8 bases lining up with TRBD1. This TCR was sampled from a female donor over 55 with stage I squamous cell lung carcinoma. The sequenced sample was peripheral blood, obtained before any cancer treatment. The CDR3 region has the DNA TGCGCCAGCAGCTTGTCCGGACAGGGAAACACTGAAGCTTTCTTT. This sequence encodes CASSLSGQGNTEAFF.